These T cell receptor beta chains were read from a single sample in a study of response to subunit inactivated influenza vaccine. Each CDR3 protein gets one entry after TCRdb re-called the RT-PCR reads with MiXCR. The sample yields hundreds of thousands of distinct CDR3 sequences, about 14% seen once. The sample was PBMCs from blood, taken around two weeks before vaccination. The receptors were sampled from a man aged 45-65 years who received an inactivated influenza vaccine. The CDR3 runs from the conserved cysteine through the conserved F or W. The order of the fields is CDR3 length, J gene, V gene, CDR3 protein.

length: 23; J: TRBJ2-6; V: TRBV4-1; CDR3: CASSQDRFVGLAGAGSGANVLTF
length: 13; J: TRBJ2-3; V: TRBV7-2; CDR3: CASSQRRTDTQYF
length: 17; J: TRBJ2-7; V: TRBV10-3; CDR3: CAISDFKLPGGFYEQYF
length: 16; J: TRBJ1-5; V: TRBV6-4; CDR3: CASSAPGQGANQPQHF
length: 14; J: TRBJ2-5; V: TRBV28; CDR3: CASSLPTMIETQYF
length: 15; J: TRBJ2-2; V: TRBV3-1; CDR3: CASSQDPGAGGELFF
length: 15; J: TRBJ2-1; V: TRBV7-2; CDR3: CASSLGTSGGTEQFF
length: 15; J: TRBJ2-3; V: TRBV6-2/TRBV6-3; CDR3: CASSNPPRATDTQYF
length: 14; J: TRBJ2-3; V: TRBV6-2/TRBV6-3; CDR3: CASSYGRVTDTQYF
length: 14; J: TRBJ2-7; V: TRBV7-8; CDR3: CASSLVSKGYEQYF
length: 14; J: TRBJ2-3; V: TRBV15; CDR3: CATTPDRSTDTQYF
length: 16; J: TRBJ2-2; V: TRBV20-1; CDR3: CSASPSGTANTGELFF
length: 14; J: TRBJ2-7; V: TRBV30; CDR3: CAWSQQGHFYEQYF
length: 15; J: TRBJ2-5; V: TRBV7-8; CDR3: CASSFLWGVQETQYF
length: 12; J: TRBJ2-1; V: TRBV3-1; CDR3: CASSQVGRRRFF
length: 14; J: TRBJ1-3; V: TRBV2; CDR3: CASSEDSSGNTIYF
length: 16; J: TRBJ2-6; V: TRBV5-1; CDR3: CASSPPDTAGANVLTF
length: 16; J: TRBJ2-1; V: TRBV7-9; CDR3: CASSPHTGTGDNEQFF
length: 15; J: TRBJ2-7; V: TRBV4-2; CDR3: CASSQAGGSSYEQYF
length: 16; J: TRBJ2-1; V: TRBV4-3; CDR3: CASSTGAGVTYNEQFF
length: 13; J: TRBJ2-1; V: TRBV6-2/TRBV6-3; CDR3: CASKGSGRNEQFF
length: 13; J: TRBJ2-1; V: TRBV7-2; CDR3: CASSHLQGLEQFF